These T cell receptor beta chains were read from a single sample in a study of blood T cell repertoires in COVID-19. Sequenced by immunoSEQ multiplex PCR; TCRdb stores in-frame clones only, minus some. The repertoire holds under 150,000 clones, around 84% seen once, with about 3% in the top ten. Sequenced sample: peripheral blood. The source of these receptors is a man aged 40-55 years with acute or convalescent COVID-19. The CDR3 runs from the conserved cysteine through the conserved F or W. The D gene is left open where the match is weak. A clone size is listed for some rows: how often the clone was seen (once, few, many), or a class if it is expanded.

V gene: TRBV9
D gene: TRBD2
clone size: once
J gene: TRBJ2-1
CDR3 protein: CASSPGGQRQFF
CDR3 DNA: TGTGCCAGCAGCCCGGGGGGGCAACGTCAGTTCTTC

V gene: TRBV2
D gene: TRBD2
clone size: NA
J gene: TRBJ2-5
CDR3 protein: CASTLTSGGQETQYF
CDR3 DNA: TGTGCCAGCACCCTGACTAGCGGGGGGCAAGAGACCCAGTACTTC

V gene: TRBV19
D gene: NA
clone size: once
J gene: TRBJ2-7
CDR3 protein: CASSIGPRGKSNAYEQYF
CDR3 DNA: TGTGCCAGTAGTATAGGCCCACGGGGTAAAAGTAACGCCTACGAGCAGTACTTC

V gene: TRBV2
D gene: TRBD1
clone size: NA
J gene: TRBJ2-1
CDR3 protein: CASSDRGPEQFF
CDR3 DNA: TGTGCCAGCAGTGACAGGGGGCCCGAGCAGTTCTTC

V gene: TRBV3-1/TRBV3-2
D gene: TRBD2
clone size: NA
J gene: TRBJ2-5
CDR3 protein: CASSERLAGAFQETQYF
CDR3 DNA: TGTGCCAGCAGCGAACGACTAGCGGGGGCTTTCCAAGAGACCCAGTACTTC

V gene: TRBV18
D gene: TRBD1
clone size: once
J gene: TRBJ1-2
CDR3 protein: CASSQGGQARIYGYTF
CDR3 DNA: TGTGCCAGCTCACAGGGGGGACAGGCCCGAATCTATGGCTACACCTTC

V gene: TRBV7-8
D gene: NA
clone size: NA
J gene: TRBJ1-2
CDR3 protein: CASSLEGRTLYGYTF
CDR3 DNA: TGTGCCAGCAGCTTAGAGGGCAGGACACTCTATGGCTACACCTTC

V gene: TRBV24-1
D gene: TRBD1
clone size: NA
J gene: TRBJ2-7
CDR3 protein: CATSESGQEYEQYF
CDR3 DNA: TGTGCCACCAGTGAATCGGGACAGGAGTACGAGCAGTACTTC

V gene: TRBV2
D gene: TRBD2
clone size: NA
J gene: TRBJ2-3
CDR3 protein: CASSELNLAGASDTQYF
CDR3 DNA: TGTGCCAGCAGTGAACTAAATCTAGCGGGGGCCTCAGATACGCAGTATTTT

V gene: TRBV15
D gene: NA
clone size: NA
J gene: TRBJ2-1
CDR3 protein: CATSSGPYEYDNEQFF
CDR3 DNA: TGTGCCACCAGCAGTGGCCCTTACGAATACGACAATGAGCAGTTCTTC

V gene: TRBV6-1
D gene: TRBD2
clone size: few
J gene: TRBJ2-7
CDR3 protein: CASSEDGGGPYEQYF
CDR3 DNA: TGTGCCAGCAGTGAAGATGGCGGGGGTCCCTACGAGCAGTACTTC

V gene: TRBV23-1
D gene: TRBD1
clone size: NA
J gene: TRBJ1-1
CDR3 protein: CASSQRDRGRVGNTEAFF
CDR3 DNA: TGCGCCAGCAGTCAAAGGGACAGGGGGCGAGTCGGGAACACTGAAGCTTTCTTT

V gene: TRBV7-9
D gene: TRBD1
clone size: NA
J gene: TRBJ1-3
CDR3 protein: CASSQRRHSDRGSGNTIYF
CDR3 DNA: TGTGCCAGCAGCCAAAGACGACACTCGGACAGGGGCTCTGGAAACACCATATATTTT